These 29 T cell receptor beta chains were all obtained from the same sample, sequenced in a study of T cells after yellow fever vaccination. From the 5' RACE reads, TCRdb called clonotypes with MiXCR, one entry per CDR3 protein. The sample holds about 140,000 distinct CDR3 sequences, 6.6% seen once. Sample: CD4+ T cells sorted from PBMCs, taken 10 days after the yellow fever booster vaccination. The receptors stem from a young man who received the YFV17D yellow fever vaccine.

This clonotype has a count of ten or more. V usage is TRBV12-3 or TRBV12-4 and J usage is TRBJ1-3; D is possibly TRBD1 (6 bases). The CDR3 has 14 residues. Trimming cost V 5 bases and J 0 bases, with 8 bases left between them. CDR3 nucleotides: TGTGCCAGCAGTGGCAGGGGCTCTGGAAACACCATATATTTT. Translated: CASSGRGSGNTIYF.

This clonotype showed up many times. V usage is TRBV7-9 and J usage is TRBJ2-3; TRBD2 aligns across 9 bases. The germline V gene has CDR1 SEHNR and CDR2 FQNEAQ (reference sequence). The V segment lost 2 bases and the J segment 15 bases; nucleotides outside the gene matches: 9. This CDR3 region has 13 residues. The CDR3 DNA sequence: TGTGCCAGCAGCTTAATCTCTCTAGCGGGGTCCTATTTT. It is translated as CASSLISLAGSYF.

The chain recombines TRBV11-1 with TRBJ2-3; 12 bases line up with TRBD2. The germline V gene encodes CDR1 SGHAT and CDR2 FQDESV (reference sequence). J was trimmed by 0 bases and V by 3 bases; bases with no gene match: 7. The CDR3 sequence is 18 residues long. CDR3 sequence: CASSFPRTSGVSTDTQYF. CDR3 DNA: TGTGCCAGCAGCTTCCCTCGGACTAGCGGGGTTAGCACAGATACGCAGTATTTT. The variable domain in full, completed from reference TRBV11-1 and TRBJ2-3, reads EAEVAQSPRYKITEKSQAVAFWCDPISGHATLYWYRQILGQGPELLVQFQDESVVDDSQLPKDRFSAERLKGVDSTLKIQPAELGDSAMYLCASSFPRTSGVSTDTQYFGPGTRLTVL.

This clonotype has just a few counts. The chain carries TRBV7-9 and TRBJ2-1; TRBD1 might be the D (5 bases). The V and J ends lost 5 bases and 3 bases respectively, with 14 bases between them. This CDR3 is 15 amino acids long. In germline, CDR1 is SEHNR, CDR2 FQNEAQ (reference sequence). Written as DNA, the CDR3 is TGTGCCAGCAGCGAACAGGAATACAACTACAATGAGCAGTTCTTC. This encodes CASSEQEYNYNEQFF. The full variable domain, completed using reference TRBV7-9 and TRBJ2-1, is DTGVSQNPRHKITKRGQNVTFRCDPISEHNRLYWYRQTLGQGPEFLTYFQNEAQLEKSRLLSDRFSAERPKGSFSTLEIQRTEQGDSAMYLCASSEQEYNYNEQFFGPGTRLTVL.

Of note for this clonotype: Possible read error: a much larger clone is one base away. J is TRBJ2-3 and V is TRBV3-1; no clear D gene. V lost 4 bases and J lost 4, with 12 bases in between. Looked up from germline, CDR1 is LGHDT and CDR2 is YNNKEL (reference sequence). This CDR3 region has 14 residues. The CDR3 here is CASSLDGPADTQYF. The CDR3 coding sequence is TGTGCCAGCAGCCTGGACGGCCCCGCAGATACGCAGTATTTT.

In the case of this clonotype: This clone may be a read error of a much larger clone one base away. The rearrangement uses TRBV20-1 and TRBJ2-1; 11 nucleotides align to TRBD2. This CDR3 region has 14 residues. Germline CDR1 reads DFQATT; CDR2 reads SNEGSKA (reference sequence). V was clipped by 3 bases and J by 4 bases; unmatched bases: 2. CDR3 in amino acids: CSASTSGSYNEQFF. As DNA, the CDR3 is TGCAGTGCTAGCACTAGCGGGAGTTACAATGAGCAGTTCTTC.

This clonotype has a handful of counts. This chain connects TRBV20-1 to TRBJ1-2; TRBD1 agrees at 12 bases. The CDR3 contains 14 residues. Trimming at V came to 1 base and at J to 6 bases, leaving 3 bases not matched to a gene. Germline lookup yields CDR1 DFQATT and CDR2 SNEGSKA (reference sequence). The CDR3 reads CSARGDRGHDGYTF. Written as DNA, the CDR3 is TGCAGTGCTAGAGGGGACAGGGGGCACGATGGCTACACCTTC.

This clonotype has a count of ten or more. The chain has TRBV24-1 and TRBJ2-2; D gene uncertain. V was clipped by 0 bases and J by 2 bases, with 6 bases between them. This CDR3 is built from 15 residues. Germline loops: CDR1 KGHDR, CDR2 SFDVKD. This chain's CDR3 is CATSDLRINTGELFF. DNA for the CDR3: TGTGCCACCAGTGATTTGCGGATAAACACCGGGGAGCTGTTTTTT.

This clonotype has at least ten counts. The chain uses TRBV6-2 or TRBV6-3 and TRBJ2-1; 8 bases are a match to TRBD2. CDR3 length: 16 residues. Unmatched junction bases numbered 12, after V lost 5 bases and J lost 6 bases. Germline values: CDR1 MNHEY, CDR2 SVGEGT. CDR3 region: CASSPLLLAVFNEQFF. In DNA form, the CDR3 reads TGTGCCAGCAGTCCCCTCTTACTAGCGGTATTCAATGAGCAGTTCTTC.

A few counts support this clonotype. The chain recombines TRBV10-3 with TRBJ2-3; perhaps TRBD2 as D (6 bases). The CDR3 has 14 residues. Germline CDR1 is ENHRY and CDR2 is SYGVKD. Trimming shortened V by 6 bases and J by 5 bases, and 15 bases separated the two germline ends. CDR3 in amino acids: CAISPRTTLDTQYF. For the CDR3, the DNA is TGTGCCATCAGCCCTAGGACTACACTAGATACGCAGTATTTT.

This chain links TRBV5-6 with TRBJ1-2; 7 bases match TRBD1. The CDR3 has 12 residues. V lost 5 bases, J lost 4 bases, and 2 bases stayed unmatched. Germline-derived CDR1 and CDR2 are SGHDT and YYEEEE. The CDR3 spells CASRRDSYGYTF. Here the CDR3 DNA reads TGTGCCAGCAGGCGGGACAGCTATGGCTACACCTTC.

This clonotype was detected many times. The chain couples TRBV7-7 to TRBJ2-2, with D unclear. Trimming stripped 1 base from V and 5 bases from J, with 8 bases between. The CDR3 runs to 14 residues. The germline CDR1 and CDR2 sequences are SSHAT and FNYEAQ (reference sequence). This CDR3 is CASSLDGLTGELFF. CDR3 coding DNA: TGTGCCAGCAGCTTAGATGGTCTAACCGGGGAGCTGTTTTTT.

The V gene is TRBV12-3 or TRBV12-4, the J gene TRBJ1-1, with D perhaps TRBD1 (5 bases). V lost 5 bases and J lost 1, with 11 bases in between. This CDR3 is 14 amino acids long. The CDR3 is CASSRRGGNTEAFF. The CDR3 nucleotides are TGTGCCAGCAGTCGGCGGGGGGGGAACACTGAAGCTTTCTTT.

As concerns this clonotype: One end of the junction is discordant with germline, which a read error may explain. The gene calls are TRBV3-1 and TRBJ2-5; D gene unclear. The CDR3 extends over 14 amino acids. CDR1 is LGHDT and CDR2 is YNNKEL in the germline V gene (reference sequence). The CDR3 region has the DNA TGTGCCAGCAGCCAAGGCAGGTGGAGAGAGAACCAGTACTTC. Translation gives CASSQGRWRENQYF.

This clonotype was detected a few times. The chain links TRBV10-3 to TRBJ2-5; D gene unclear. CDR3 length: 13 amino acids. Germline values: CDR1 ENHRY, CDR2 SYGVKD. V dropped 6 bases and J dropped 3 bases, with 11 bases sitting between them. The CDR3 sequence: CAIRWQAEETQYF. CDR3 DNA sequence: TGTGCCATCAGGTGGCAGGCTGAAGAGACCCAGTACTTC.

This clonotype occurred a few times. This chain connects TRBV6-5 to TRBJ2-7; a possible D gene is TRBD2 (5 bases). CDR1 and CDR2 (germline): MNHEY, SVGAGI. The CDR3 covers 17 residues. Between the trimmed V and J ends, which lost 2 bases and 0 bases, there was a span of 17 bases. DNA for the CDR3: TGTGCCAGCAGTTACCTACCCCCCCCGGGAAGCTCCTACGAGCAGTACTTC. Encoded protein: CASSYLPPPGSSYEQYF.

This clonotype was found many times. V and J are TRBV19 and TRBJ2-2; 9 bases match TRBD1. This CDR3 region has 16 residues. Germline V gene lookup returns CDR1 LNHDA and CDR2 SQIVND (reference sequence). The V and J ends lost 7 bases and 6 bases, in that order; junction bases with no gene match: 12. DNA for the CDR3: TGTGCCAGTAAGGGTGGGACAGGGAGTGCGTCCGGGGAGCTGTTTTTT. The encoded protein is CASKGGTGSASGELFF.

This clonotype was seen a few times. V gene TRBV4-3 combines with J gene TRBJ2-1; 8 positions agree with TRBD2. Germline V CDR1 and CDR2: LGHNA, YSLEER. V was clipped by 3 bases and J by 8 bases; unmatched bases: 6. The CDR3 runs 14 residues. CDR3 in amino acids: CASSHGLAIHEQFF. Here the CDR3 DNA reads TGCGCCAGCAGCCACGGACTAGCAATCCATGAGCAGTTCTTC.

This clonotype was recorded many times. The chain uses TRBV5-1 and TRBJ2-2; D gene unclear. This CDR3 has 15 amino acids. CDR1 and CDR2 (germline): SGHRS, YFSETQ. Trimming left V 4 bases short and J 2 bases short, with 12 bases between. CDR3 DNA sequence: TGCGCCAGCAGCCCTCCGGCAAGTAACACCGGGGAGCTGTTTTTT. Amino acids: CASSPPASNTGELFF.

This clonotype was detected many times. The V and J genes are TRBV9 and TRBJ2-5, with D unclear. CDR3 size: 14 residues. The V and J ends lost 0 bases and 5 bases respectively, with 11 bases between them. CDR1 is SGDLS, CDR2 YYNGEE, per germline. The CDR3 spells CASSVATYGETQYF. The CDR3 bases are TGTGCCAGCAGCGTAGCCACCTACGGGGAGACCCAGTACTTC.

This clonotype was counted at least ten times. The V call is TRBV21-1, the J call TRBJ2-7; the table calls TRBD1, which could not be checked here. TRBV21-1 counts as a pseudogene. The CDR3 extends over 15 amino acids. The DNA of the CDR3 is TGTGCCAGCAGCTCCTTTCCGGCCCCCTGGGACGAGCAGTACTTC. It encodes CASSSFPAPWDEQYF.

This clonotype was counted ten times or more. This sequence joins TRBV28 and TRBJ1-2; no definite D call. There are 13 residues in the CDR3. The V end lost 9 bases, the J end lost 4 bases, and 15 bases lay between the germline ends. The germline CDR1 and CDR2 sequences are MDHEN and SYDVKM. The CDR3 region has the DNA TGTGCCAGTACAGTCAGTAAGATCTATGGCTACACCTTC. It codes for CASTVSKIYGYTF.

This clonotype was seen many times. The rearrangement links TRBV21-1 to TRBJ2-2; the DNA was not compared with TRBD2, the D call given in the table. TRBV21-1 is flagged as a pseudogene. The CDR3 is 14 amino acids. The CDR3 nucleotides read TGTGCCGGAGGGAAGGGCGCGAACACCGGGGAGCTGTTTTTT. Its protein is CAGGKGANTGELFF.

This clonotype was seen at least ten times. This chain connects TRBV3-1 to TRBJ2-2; a possible D gene is TRBD2 (5 bases). CDR3 length: 14 residues. The germline V and J ends were trimmed by 4 bases and 10 bases, with 16 bases remaining between them. Germline-derived CDR1 and CDR2 are LGHDT and YNNKEL (reference sequence). The CDR3 spells CASSLRVQREELFF. The CDR3 DNA follows: TGTGCCAGCAGCCTCCGGGTCCAGAGGGAGGAGCTGTTTTTT. Together with reference TRBV3-1 and TRBJ2-2, the CDR3 gives the full variable domain: DTAVSQTPKYLVTQMGNDKSIKCEQNLGHDTMYWYKQDSKKFLKIMFSYNNKELIINETVPNRFSPKSPDKAHLNLHINSLELGDSAVYFCASSLRVQREELFFGEGSRLTVL.

At least ten counts were recorded for this clonotype. The rearrangement joins TRBV7-3 to TRBJ1-3, with D unclear. There are 13 residues in the CDR3. Per the germline V gene, CDR1 is SGHTA and CDR2 is FQGTGA. V lost 4 bases, J lost 0 bases, and 4 bases lay in between. CDR3 amino acids: CASSSDSGNTIYF. CDR3 sequence (DNA): TGTGCCAGCAGCTCAGACTCTGGAAACACCATATATTTT.

Points on this clonotype: This sequence may be a read error, since a much larger clone differs from it by one base. The rearrangement links TRBV20-1 to TRBJ2-7; D is perhaps TRBD1 or TRBD2 (5 bases each). CDR1 and CDR2 (germline): DFQATT, SNEGSKA (reference sequence). The V end lost 3 bases, the J end lost 2 bases, and 11 bases lay between the germline ends. The CDR3 spans 13 residues. The DNA of the CDR3 is TGCAGTGCTAGGCCTCCGGGGCCCTACGAGCAGTACTTC. This sequence encodes CSARPPGPYEQYF.

In nucleotides, the CDR3 is TGTGCCAGCAGCTTAGGTTTAACAGATACGCAGTATTTT. Translation: CASSLGLTDTQYF. This rearrangement joins TRBV7-7 to TRBJ2-3; no clear D. V dropped 1 base and J dropped 3 bases, with 5 bases sitting between them. This CDR3 region has 13 residues. Germline V gene lookup returns CDR1 SSHAT and CDR2 FNYEAQ (reference sequence).

This clonotype was counted at least ten times. This chain links TRBV29-1 with TRBJ2-7; 7 bases fit TRBD1. This CDR3 spans 16 amino acids. Germline CDR1 and CDR2: SQVTM and ANQGSEA. V lost 5 bases to trimming and J lost 5 bases; unmatched junction nucleotides: 18. The CDR3 loop is CSVYGLKRQGLDEQYF. For the CDR3, the DNA is TGCAGCGTTTACGGTTTAAAACGACAGGGATTGGACGAGCAGTACTTC.

The rearrangement uses TRBV20-1 and TRBJ1-6; no reliable D call. The germline V gene encodes CDR1 DFQATT and CDR2 SNEGSKA (reference sequence). The CDR3 loop spans 14 amino acids. Trimming stripped 6 bases from V and 9 bases from J, with 18 bases between. Written as DNA, the CDR3 is TGCAGTGCCCCGGGCGCTCGCGAGTCTTCACCCCTCCACTTT. It codes for CSAPGARESSPLHF.